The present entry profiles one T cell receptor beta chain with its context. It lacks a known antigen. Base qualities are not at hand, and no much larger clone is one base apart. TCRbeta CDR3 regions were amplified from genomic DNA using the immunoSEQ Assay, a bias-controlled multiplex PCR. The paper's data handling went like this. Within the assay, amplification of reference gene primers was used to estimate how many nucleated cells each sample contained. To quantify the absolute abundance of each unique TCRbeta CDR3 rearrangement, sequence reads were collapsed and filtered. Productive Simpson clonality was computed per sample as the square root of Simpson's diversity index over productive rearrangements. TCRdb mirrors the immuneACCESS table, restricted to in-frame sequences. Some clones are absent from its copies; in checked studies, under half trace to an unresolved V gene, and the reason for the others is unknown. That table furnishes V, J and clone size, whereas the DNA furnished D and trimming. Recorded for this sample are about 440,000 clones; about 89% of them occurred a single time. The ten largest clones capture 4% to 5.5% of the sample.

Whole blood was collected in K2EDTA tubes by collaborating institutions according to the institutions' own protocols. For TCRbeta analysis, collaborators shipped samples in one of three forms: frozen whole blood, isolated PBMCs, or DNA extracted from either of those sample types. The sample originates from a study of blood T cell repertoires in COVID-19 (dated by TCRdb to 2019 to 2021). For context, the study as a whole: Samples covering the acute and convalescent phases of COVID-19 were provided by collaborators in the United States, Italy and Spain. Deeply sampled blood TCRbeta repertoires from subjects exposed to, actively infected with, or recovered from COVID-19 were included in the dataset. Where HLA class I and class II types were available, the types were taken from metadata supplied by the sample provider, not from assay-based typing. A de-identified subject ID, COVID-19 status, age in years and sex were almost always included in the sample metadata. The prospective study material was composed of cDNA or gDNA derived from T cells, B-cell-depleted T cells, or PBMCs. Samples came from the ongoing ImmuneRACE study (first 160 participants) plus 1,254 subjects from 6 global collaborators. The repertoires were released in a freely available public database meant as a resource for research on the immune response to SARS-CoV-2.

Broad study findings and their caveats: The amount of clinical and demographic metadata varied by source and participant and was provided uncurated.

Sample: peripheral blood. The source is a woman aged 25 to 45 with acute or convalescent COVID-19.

The DNA reads as follows: TGTGCCAGCTCACCGGGACAAAACCCCTACTATGGCTACACCTTC. It encodes CASSPGQNPYYGYTF. This chain is built from TRBV18 and TRBJ1-2; TRBD1 could be the D gene, as 6 bases match. V gives up 3 bases and J gives up 3 bases, and the segment between their germline ends measures 14 bases. The CDR3 runs 15 amino acids, cysteine and phenylalanine included. The DNA shown is the 45-base CDR3, in frame from base 1. CDR1 and CDR2 are read off the germline V gene as KGHSH and LQKENI.